A selection of T cell receptor beta chains follows, all from one sample in a study of blood T cell repertoires in COVID-19. Clones were read by immunoSEQ multiplex PCR, and TCRdb kept only the in-frame ones, dropping some. Of approximately 180,000 clones detected, 80% to 90% appear once; the ten largest clones hold 2.5% to 3.5%. The sequencing input was peripheral blood. Every receptor here comes from a man in his 60s with acute or convalescent COVID-19. Both conserved end residues are part of each CDR3. A D gene is named only where the DNA matches it firmly. The size field is filled for only some rows; it gives once, few, many or a size class.

CDR3 DNA | CDR3 protein | V gene | clone size | J gene | D gene
TGTGCCAGCAGCCCCCAGGGGGGCTCTGGGGCCAACGTCCTGACTTTC | CASSPQGGSGANVLTF | TRBV7-2 | NA | TRBJ2-6 | NA
TGTGCCAGCACCGGGGGAGCGGGCTCCTACAATGAGCAGTTCTTC | CASTGGAGSYNEQFF | TRBV6-5 | NA | TRBJ2-1 | NA
TGTGCCAGCAGCCTGGGGAGGGGGGTTGAGCAGTTCTTC | CASSLGRGVEQFF | TRBV14 | NA | TRBJ2-1 | NA
TGTGCCAGCTCACCCGCCGACAGATACGAGCAGTACTTC | CASSPADRYEQYF | TRBV18 | once | TRBJ2-7 | NA
TGTGCCAGCAGCTTAGAAGCGGGCCAAGAGACCCAGTACTTC | CASSLEAGQETQYF | TRBV7-6 | NA | TRBJ2-5 | NA
TGCGCCAGCAGCTTCATAGCGGGAGATGGGGAGCTGTTTTTT | CASSFIAGDGELFF | TRBV5-1 | NA | TRBJ2-2 | TRBD2
TGTGCCAGCATGCTAGCGTATAGCTCCTACAATGAGCAGTTCTTC | CASMLAYSSYNEQFF | TRBV6-5 | NA | TRBJ2-1 | NA
TGTGCCAGTAGCGAGCAGGGTCTAGTCGGGAGGGTATTGACCGGGGAGCTGTTTTTT | CASSEQGLVGRVLTGELFF | TRBV19 | NA | TRBJ2-2 | TRBD2
TGTGCCAGCAGCCCCCACGGAGCGGGAATCTCCAATGAGCAGTTCTTC | CASSPHGAGISNEQFF | TRBV7-3 | NA | TRBJ2-1 | TRBD2
TGTGCCATCAGGTCGGGACTCCCGGCGTGGAATGAGCAGTTCTTC | CAIRSGLPAWNEQFF | TRBV10-3 | NA | TRBJ2-1 | NA
TGCGCCAGCAGCCCGCGGGGGGCTGAAGTAAATAATTCACCCCTCCACTTT | CASSPRGAEVNNSPLHF | TRBV5-1 | once | TRBJ1-6 | NA
TGCAGTGCTACCGGGGGGGTGCGGCAGTACTTC | CSATGGVRQYF | TRBV20-1 | NA | TRBJ2-7 | TRBD2
TGTGCCAGCAGCTTTGACAGGGGCGAGGCTGAAGCTTTCTTT | CASSFDRGEAEAFF | TRBV7-9 | few | TRBJ1-1 | TRBD1
TGTGCCAGCAGCTTTTCGGGAGGGAGGACAGATACGCAGTATTTT | CASSFSGGRTDTQYF | TRBV13 | NA | TRBJ2-3 | TRBD2
TGTGCCAGCAAGGGACAGGTCAAGAACACTGAAGCTTTCTTT | CASKGQVKNTEAFF | TRBV2 | NA | TRBJ1-1 | TRBD1
TGTGCCAGCGGACGGGGACAGACCTACGAGCAGTACTTC | CASGRGQTYEQYF | TRBV27 | NA | TRBJ2-7 | TRBD1
TGTGCCAGCTCGGGGACTAGAAGCACAGATACGCAGTATTTT | CASSGTRSTDTQYF | TRBV11-3 | NA | TRBJ2-3 | TRBD2
TGTGCCAGCCAAGGAGCGGGAGGGCAATCCTACAATGAGCAGTTCTTC | CASQGAGGQSYNEQFF | TRBV7-9 | NA | TRBJ2-1 | TRBD2
TGTGCCAGCAGCGTAGACCCGGGAGGCGGCGGGGAGCTGTTTTTT | CASSVDPGGGGELFF | TRBV9 | NA | TRBJ2-2 | TRBD2
TGTGCCAGCAGCGCCCAGGGGGTGAGAAACACTGAAGCTTTCTTT | CASSAQGVRNTEAFF | TRBV2 | NA | TRBJ1-1 | TRBD1
TGTGCCAGCAGCATGGGAGTGGGGTCCTACGAGCAGTACTTC | CASSMGVGSYEQYF | TRBV7-2 | once | TRBJ2-7 | NA
TGTGCCAGCAGTGAACCACACTCCTACGAGCAGTACTTC | CASSEPHSYEQYF | TRBV2 | NA | TRBJ2-7 | NA
TGTGCCAGCAGTTTAGCAGGGACAGGGGCCCCCCGGTGGAACATTCAGTACTTC | CASSLAGTGAPRWNIQYF | TRBV28 | few | TRBJ2-4 | TRBD1
TGCGCCAGCAGCCAAGATCGGGGTAGCGGGAGAGGCGCAGATACGCAGTATTTT | CASSQDRGSGRGADTQYF | TRBV4-1 | NA | TRBJ2-3 | TRBD2
TGTGCCAGCACCCTCCGTGGAGCTTCACCCCTCCACTTT | CASTLRGASPLHF | TRBV14 | NA | TRBJ1-6 | NA
TGTGCCAGCAGCTTGGAGTTAGCGGGCCCCTACAATGAGCAGTTCTTC | CASSLELAGPYNEQFF | TRBV7-2 | few | TRBJ2-1 | TRBD2
TGTGCCAGCAGCCTACGTCCAGGGGGCGGGACCGGGGAGCTGTTTTTT | CASSLRPGGGTGELFF | TRBV6-2/TRBV6-3 | NA | TRBJ2-2 | TRBD1
TGTGCCAGCAGTTTGAGGCGGGAGGCCGCCTACGAGCAGTACTTC | CASSLRREAAYEQYF | TRBV5-5 | few | TRBJ2-7 | TRBD2
TGTGCCAGCTCCCTAGGCACTGAAGCTTTCTTT | CASSLGTEAFF | TRBV18 | NA | TRBJ1-1 | NA
TGCGCCAGCAGCATCGGACAGTCCGCTGAAGCTTTCTTT | CASSIGQSAEAFF | TRBV5-1 | few | TRBJ1-1 | NA
TGTGCCAGCAGCTTGGGCAGGGGAGAGACCTTC | CASSLGRGETF | TRBV5-4 | NA | TRBJ1-2 | NA
TGTGCCAGTAGCCACAGGGGCCGGGCGTTTGTTCGGAACTATGGCTACACCTTC | CASSHRGRAFVRNYGYTF | TRBV19 | NA | TRBJ1-2 | TRBD1
TGTGCCAGCAGTTCCCGACGGGATCAGCCCCAGCATTTT | CASSSRRDQPQHF | TRBV12-3/TRBV12-4 | NA | TRBJ1-5 | NA
TGCAGCGTTGTTTTCGGGACTAGCGGCACCGGGGAGCTGTTTTTT | CSVVFGTSGTGELFF | TRBV29-1 | NA | TRBJ2-2 | TRBD2
TGTGCCACCCCAAGGGGAAGCTTGAACACTGAAGCTTTCTTT | CATPRGSLNTEAFF | TRBV2 | NA | TRBJ1-1 | NA
TGTGCTAGTGGTTTGGGGGTAGCGGGCGCCTTC | CASGLGVAGAF | TRBV12-5 | NA | TRBJ2-7 | TRBD2
TGTGCCAGCAGCCAAGCCCCTATAGCGGGCGGTTCGTTCTTC | CASSQAPIAGGSFF | TRBV3-1/TRBV3-2 | NA | TRBJ2-1 | TRBD2
TGCGCCAGCAGCGGGACAGGGTTCTACAATGAGCAGTTCTTC | CASSGTGFYNEQFF | TRBV4-1 | NA | TRBJ2-1 | TRBD1
TGTGCCAGTAGCCAACTAGCGGGAGGTCGCACCGGGGAGCTGTTTTTT | CASSQLAGGRTGELFF | TRBV19 | few | TRBJ2-2 | TRBD2
TGTGCCAGTAGTCTAAAAACAGGGTACCACGAGCAGTACTTC | CASSLKTGYHEQYF | TRBV19 | once | TRBJ2-7 | NA
TGCGCCAGCAGTCAACTAGCGGGAGGGAACAATGAGCAGTTCTTC | CASSQLAGGNNEQFF | TRBV4-3 | NA | TRBJ2-1 | TRBD2
TGTGCCGCCAAAGTGGCAGGCAATCAGCCCCAGCATTTT | CAAKVAGNQPQHF | TRBV28 | NA | TRBJ1-5 | NA
TGCGCCAGCAGCGTCGGACTACTCTCTGGAAACACCATATATTTT | CASSVGLLSGNTIYF | TRBV5-1 | NA | TRBJ1-3 | NA
TGTGCCAGCAGTACCTCCGGGGGCGAGCAGTACTTC | CASSTSGGEQYF | TRBV6-5 | NA | TRBJ2-7 | NA
TGTGCCAGCAGTAGCGGGGTTTCCTACAATGAGCAGTTCTTC | CASSSGVSYNEQFF | TRBV21-1 | NA | TRBJ2-1 | NA